This T cell receptor beta chain was profiled in a study of cytomegalovirus exposure and HLA in healthy donors. As for the study in general: Membership in the Caucasian-associated ancestry cluster was found for 65% to 85% of 300 to 400 genotyped donors.

Study-wide findings and caveats: Cytomegalovirus status was reportedly diagnosed by the classifier with high sensitivity and specificity. At a 0.05 false discovery rate, a later analysis found about 17,000 TCR beta sequences to be associated with HLA alleles. Analyzed later, most CMV-associated TCR beta chains appeared HLA-restricted.

A word on this clone: No antigen is known for it.

With 60 Vbeta and 13 Jbeta primers, the PCR was carried out. The repertoire was sequenced with immunoSEQ multiplex PCR; TCRdb's copy has only in-frame clones and lacks some. The table includes tens of thousands of clones, 80% detected once. The sample consisted of PBMCs. The TCR comes from a male donor in good health and CMV-seronegative.

The CDR3 coding sequence is TGTGCCAGCAGCGTATCCCCATTCAGCAATCAGCCCCAGCATTTT. This codes for CASSVSPFSNQPQHF. The chain recombines TRBV9 with TRBJ1-5; D is uncertain. Trimming took off 1 base at V and 1 base at J, with 9 bases between the two ends. Germline assignment: CDR1 SGDLS and CDR2 YYNGEE. The CDR3 totals 15 residues.